Detailed here is one TCR beta chain. Authors' methods: Researchers report that nucleated cell counts were estimated from reference gene primer amplification. TCRdb's copy holds only in-frame clones and misses some; the assay was immunoSEQ multiplex PCR. Clone size and V and J calls were adopted from that table, with D and trimming inferred from the DNA. Of 250,000 to 350,000 clones in the sample, 70% to 90% were seen once. The source of the sample is a study of blood T cell repertoires in COVID-19. Germline CDR1 and CDR2: MDHEN and SYDVKM. The length of the CDR3 is 13 residues. V shed 4 bases and J shed 1 base, with 7 bases lying between them.

This rearrangement joins TRBV28 to TRBJ1-2, with D hard to call. The specimen sequenced was peripheral blood. This sequence originates from a human donor with COVID-19, enrolled during active disease. The donor label of this sample is uncertain. CDR3 region: CASSSPVNYGYTF. The CDR3 DNA sequence: TGTGCCAGCAGTTCACCGGTTAACTATGGCTACACCTTC.